These 21 T cell receptor beta chains originate from one sample sequenced in a study of T cell responses to AZD1222 COVID-19 vaccine. Only in-frame clones appear in the TCRdb table, and some are missing; sequencing was by immunoSEQ multiplex PCR. There are fewer than 300,000 clones in the sample; about 92% occur only once, and 0.55% lies in the top ten. Source: peripheral blood, taken on day 0 of AZD1222 vaccination. These receptors all come from an adult in good health.

This chain connects TRBV13 to TRBJ2-7; D perhaps matches TRBD1 (6 bases). The CDR3 consists of 14 residues. The germline V and J ends were trimmed by 8 bases and 3 bases, with 17 bases remaining between them. Looked up from germline, CDR1 is PRHDT and CDR2 is FYEKMQ (reference sequence). The CDR3 loop is CASQRTAGLYEQYF. CDR3 DNA sequence: TGTGCCAGCCAAAGGACAGCCGGCCTCTACGAGCAGTACTTC.

The V gene is TRBV4-1, the J gene TRBJ1-4, with unresolved D. The CDR3 length is 12 residues. The germline V gene encodes CDR1 MGHRA and CDR2 YSYEKL. V shed 0 bases and J shed 10 bases, with 6 bases lying between them. Here the CDR3 reads CASSQDYGKLFF. The CDR3 region has the DNA TGCGCCAGCAGCCAAGACTATGGAAAACTGTTTTTT.

The chain combines TRBV10-2 with TRBJ1-1; D uncertain. The CDR3 length is 13 residues. Looked up from germline, CDR1 is WSHSY and CDR2 is SAAADI. With 0 bases removed from V and 7 bases from J, the gap between germline ends came to 9 bases. The CDR3 loop is CASSESGSGEAFF. The CDR3 coding sequence is TGCGCCAGCAGTGAGTCGGGGTCTGGTGAAGCTTTCTTT.

The CDR3 bases are TGCAGTGCGCCAAAGGGCGAGACCCAGTACTTC. Translating it yields CSAPKGETQYF. The chain links TRBV20-1 to TRBJ2-5, with D unresolved. Germline CDR1 DFQATT, CDR2 SNEGSKA (reference sequence). V lost 6 bases and J lost 5, with 10 bases in between. This CDR3 is built from 11 residues.

The chain employs TRBV5-1 and TRBJ2-1; possible D gene TRBD2, 5 bases. The CDR3 consists of 14 residues. Germline V CDR1 and CDR2: SGHRS, YFSETQ. Trimming stripped 0 bases from V and 7 bases from J, with 11 bases between. CDR3 nucleotides: TGCGCCAGCAGCTTGGCGGGTAGCGTGAATGAGCAGTTCTTC. This encodes CASSLAGSVNEQFF.

Worth noting for this clone: This clone may be a read error of a much larger clone one base away. Other DNA sequences from this sample encode an identical CDR3 as well. The CDR3 DNA reads as TGTGCCAGCAGCCAGGGGTACGAGCAGTACTTC. Its translation: CASSQGYEQYF. The chain couples TRBV3-1 (or the pseudogene TRBV3-2) to TRBJ2-7; D is unclear. The V and J ends lost 3 bases and 4 bases respectively, with 4 bases between them. The CDR3 has 11 residues. Germline V gene sequence: CDR1 LGHDT, CDR2 YNNKEL (reference sequence).

The gene calls are TRBV7-2 and TRBJ2-7; D not certain. Per germline, CDR1 SGHTA and CDR2 FQGNSA. V was shortened by 1 base and J by 7 bases, with 11 bases between the two germline ends. The CDR3 is 13 residues long. CDR3: CASSLGSSGEQYF. CDR3 bases: TGTGCCAGCAGCTTAGGGTCTTCTGGGGAGCAGTACTTC.

This clone has just one count. This chain uses TRBV25-1 with TRBJ1-2; D not certain. Germline V CDR1 and CDR2: MGHDK, SYGVNS. The V end was cut by 3 bases, the J end by 2 bases, with 4 bases between. The CDR3 has 12 residues. DNA for the CDR3: TGTGCCAGCAGTGAGCCGAACTATGGCTACACCTTC. This sequence encodes CASSEPNYGYTF.

The chain joins TRBV28 to TRBJ1-6; D is undetermined. Germline V gene lookup returns CDR1 MDHEN and CDR2 SYDVKM. The CDR3 loop spans 13 amino acids. V was cut by 7 bases and J by 7 bases, with 11 bases left in between. The CDR3 coding sequence is TGTGCCAGCAACCCCCTTAGCAATTCACCCCTCCACTTT. This sequence encodes CASNPLSNSPLHF. Together with reference TRBV28 and TRBJ1-6, the CDR3 gives the full variable domain: DVKVTQSSRYLVKRTGEKVFLECVQDMDHENMFWYRQDPGLGLRLIYFSYDVKMKEKGDIPEGYSVSREKKERFSLILESASTNQTSMYLCASNPLSNSPLHFGNGTRLTVT.

The V call is TRBV5-1, the J call TRBJ1-1, with 7 positions matching TRBD1. From germline, CDR1 is SGHRS and CDR2 YFSETQ. CDR3 length: 15 amino acids. The trim removed 5 bases at V and 5 bases at J, leaving 12 bases unmatched. DNA of the CDR3: TGCGCCAGCAGTCGGGACAGCGGGTCTCGTACTGAAGCTTTCTTT. Translated, it gives CASSRDSGSRTEAFF.

The rearrangement links TRBV27 to TRBJ2-1; either TRBD1 or TRBD2 may fit D (7 bases each). The V gene lost 6 bases and the J gene lost 0 bases, with 33 bases spanning the gap. The CDR3 length is 22 residues. Germline V gives CDR1 MNHEY, CDR2 SMNVEV (reference sequence). The CDR3 nucleotides read TGTGCCAGCAGCCAGGGGGGGATTTTCCCTAACTCTATCCGACGCTCCTACAATGAGCAGTTCTTC. This encodes CASSQGGIFPNSIRRSYNEQFF.

The V and J genes are TRBV7-6 and TRBJ2-2, with 8 nucleotides matching TRBD2. The ends lost 5 bases at V and 7 bases at J; junction bases unmatched: 12. This CDR3 region has 16 residues. From germline, CDR1 is SGHVS and CDR2 FNYEAQ. The CDR3 region is CASSPPGTGGIGELFF. The CDR3 DNA sequence: TGTGCCAGCAGCCCCCCCGGGACGGGAGGGATCGGGGAGCTGTTTTTT.

The chain employs TRBV28 and TRBJ1-6, with 7 bases matching TRBD1. The V segment lost 5 bases and the J segment 9 bases; nucleotides outside the gene matches: 7. CDR1 is MDHEN, CDR2 SYDVKM, per germline. The length of the CDR3 is 14 residues. The CDR3, as DNA: TGTGCCAGCAGTCCCAGGGGGAGCGGTTCACCCCTCCACTTT. This translates into CASSPRGSGSPLHF.

The J gene is TRBJ2-1, the V gene TRBV11-2, with 8 nucleotides matching TRBD2. Germline CDR1 is SGHAT and CDR2 is FQNNGV. The CDR3 runs to 15 residues. Losses at the gene ends were 1 base for V and 4 bases for J; bases not matched to a gene: 3. CDR3 amino acids: CASSLVVAGYNEQFF. The CDR3 DNA reads as TGTGCCAGCAGCTTAGTGGTAGCGGGGTACAATGAGCAGTTCTTC. Complete variable domain (other parts from reference TRBV11-2 and TRBJ2-1): EAGVAQSPRYKIIEKRQSVAFWCNPISGHATLYWYQQILGQGPKLLIQFQNNGVVDDSQLPKDRFSAERLKGVDSTLKIQPAKLEDSAVYLCASSLVVAGYNEQFFGPGTRLTVL.

The V call is TRBV7-2, the J call TRBJ1-6; TRBD1 is a possible D gene (5 bases). V lost 4 bases and J 8 bases, leaving 12 bases between the germline ends. CDR3 size: 14 residues. CDR1 is SGHTA, CDR2 FQGNSA, per germline. The CDR3 reads CASSSRGLYSPLHF. DNA for the CDR3: TGTGCCAGCAGCTCTCGGGGCCTATATTCACCCCTCCACTTT.

J is TRBJ1-1 and V is TRBV30; no reliable D call. V was pared by 3 bases and J by 6 bases, with 11 bases between. Looked up from germline, CDR1 is GTSNPN and CDR2 is SVGIG (reference sequence). The CDR3 has 12 amino acids. The CDR3 loop is CAWSSADAEAFF. CDR3 bases: TGTGCCTGGAGCTCGGCGGACGCTGAAGCTTTCTTT.

V gene TRBV27 combines with J gene TRBJ2-1, with 9 positions matching TRBD1. The junction had 9 bases not matched to a gene; V was cut back by 5 bases and J by 10 bases. The germline gives CDR1 MNHEY, CDR2 SMNVEV (reference sequence). There are 14 residues in the CDR3. The CDR3 DNA reads as TGTGCCAGCAGTCCAAGACGGGACAGGGTAGAGCAGTTCTTC. It codes for CASSPRRDRVEQFF.

V usage is TRBV19 and J usage is TRBJ2-4; D unresolved. The CDR3 spans 16 residues. CDR1 and CDR2 from the germline V gene are LNHDA and SQIVND (reference sequence). V was clipped by 5 bases and J by 1 base, with 15 bases between them. The DNA for the CDR3 is TGTGCCAGTAGTGCCCCGGTCTCGCGGGCCAAAAACATTCAGTACTTC. This gives the protein CASSAPVSRAKNIQYF. Full variable domain (remainder filled in from reference TRBV19 and TRBJ2-4): DGGITQSPKYLFRKEGQNVTLSCEQNLNHDAMYWYRQDPGQGLRLIYYSQIVNDFQKGDIAEGYSVSREKKESFPLTVTSAQKNPTAFYLCASSAPVSRAKNIQYFGAGTRLSVL.

The chain is built from TRBV2 and TRBJ2-5, with 7 bases lining up with TRBD2. The CDR3 is 13 residues long. The V gene's germline CDR1 is SNHLY and CDR2 FYNNEI. The J segment lost 5 bases and the V segment lost 6 bases, leaving 6 bases of the junction unmatched. The CDR3 is CASRSGGSETQYF. CDR3 coding DNA: TGTGCCAGCAGGTCCGGGGGGTCGGAGACCCAGTACTTC.

V usage is TRBV28 and J usage is TRBJ1-2, with TRBD1 matching 8 bases. This CDR3 spans 16 amino acids. From germline, CDR1 is MDHEN and CDR2 SYDVKM. The junction had 13 bases not matched to a gene; V was cut back by 6 bases and J by 4 bases. CDR3 region: CASSLGRTGSTYGYTF. The CDR3 nucleotides read TGTGCCAGCAGCCTTGGCAGGACAGGGAGTACCTATGGCTACACCTTC.

The genes are TRBV4-3 and TRBJ2-2, with 10 bases lining up with TRBD2. Germline lookup yields CDR1 LGHNA and CDR2 YSLEER. V trimming: 0 bases; J trimming: 4 bases; junction bases outside the gene matches: 11. There are 19 residues in the CDR3. The CDR3 nucleotides read TGCGCCAGCAGCCAAGAGAGAAATAGCGGGAGGTGGGCCACCGGGGAGCTGTTTTTT. Its translation: CASSQERNSGRWATGELFF.